The T cell receptor (beta chain) under discussion was sequenced for a study of CD8 T cells in Susac syndrome. Sequencing of TCR beta was carried out in blood CD8+ and CD4+ T cells. The multiple sclerosis controls were treatment-naive patients, and their relapsing-remitting disease was stable or active. Germline V gene data show CDR1 as SGHAT and CDR2 as FQDESV (reference sequence). V gave up 1 base and J gave up 4 bases, with 25 bases separating them. The CDR3 contains 19 residues. The authors reverse transcribed roughly 0.5 to 1 ug RNA with random hexamers. Across 54 Vbeta and 13 Jbeta, immunoSEQ multiplex PCR amplified TCR beta CDR3. TCRdb itself ran the immunoSEQ multiplex PCR reads through MiXCR, one entry per CDR3 protein. This sample has around 180,000 distinct CDR3 sequences, with approximately 95% found just once. The count of this clonotype is one.

This clonotype was sampled from a human donor with multiple sclerosis. The chain uses TRBV11-1 and TRBJ1-1; D perhaps matches TRBD1 (6 bases). The sequenced material came from CD8+ T cells from PBMCs. The CDR3: CASSLEGPGANLWGTEAFF. The CDR3 nucleotides read TGTGCCAGCAGCTTAGAAGGTCCAGGGGCCAACTTGTGGGGCACTGAAGCTTTCTTT. The full variable domain, in which reference TRBV11-1 and TRBJ1-1 provide the parts outside the CDR3, is EAEVAQSPRYKITEKSQAVAFWCDPISGHATLYWYRQILGQGPELLVQFQDESVVDDSQLPKDRFSAERLKGVDSTLKIQPAELGDSAMYLCASSLEGPGANLWGTEAFFGQGTRLTVV.